The source of this TCR beta chain is a study of T cell changes during pregnancy in multiple sclerosis. Measured with immunoSEQ multiplex PCR; TCRdb has only the in-frame clones, and not every one. The data show 40,000 to 60,000 clones, around 90% seen once. The ends were cut back, 0 bases at V and 5 bases at J, with 9 bases in the middle. The CDR3 has 14 amino acids. Germline-derived CDR1 and CDR2 are SEHNR and FQNEAQ (reference sequence). This clone showed up just once. This specimen was peripheral blood, taken in the first trimester of pregnancy. This TCR was sampled from a female donor in good health, enrolled as a control in a pregnancy study. The J gene is TRBJ2-3, the V gene TRBV7-9, with D unresolved. The DNA of the CDR3 is TGTGCCAGCAGCTTAGCAGATAGAGGAGATACGCAGTATTTT. The encoded protein is CASSLADRGDTQYF.